These 17 T cell receptor beta chains were all obtained from the same sample, sequenced in a study of early T cells in non-severe SARS-CoV-2 infection. One entry per CDR3 protein results from TCRdb running MiXCR on the 5' RACE reads. The data contain more than 95,000 distinct CDR3 sequences, more than 13% of them singletons. Material for sequencing was whole blood. These receptor sequences come from an adult who was a healthcare worker with PCR-confirmed SARS-CoV-2 infection or an uninfected control (not recorded which).

V gene TRBV7-2 combines with J gene TRBJ2-2; D remains ambiguous. From germline, CDR1 is SGHTA and CDR2 FQGNSA. The CDR3 contains 16 residues. V shed 6 bases and J shed 0 bases, with 14 bases lying between them. This CDR3 is CASRPGPATNTGELFF. CDR3 DNA sequence: TGTGCCAGCAGACCAGGTCCAGCGACGAACACCGGGGAGCTGTTTTTT.

This clonotype was recorded a few times. The chain has TRBV2 and TRBJ2-2; 8 bases agree with TRBD1. CDR1 SNHLY and CDR2 FYNNEI come from the germline V gene. CDR3 length equals 15 residues. The junction had 1 base not matched to a gene; V was cut back by 3 bases and J by 1 base. The CDR3 spells CASSETGVNTGELFF. As DNA, the CDR3 is TGTGCCAGCAGTGAGACAGGGGTGAACACCGGGGAGCTGTTTTTT.

This clonotype occurred a few times. The rearrangement uses TRBV2 and TRBJ2-7; D unclear. Trimming took 3 bases from V and 3 from J, leaving 12 bases between them. Germline V lookup: CDR1 SNHLY, CDR2 FYNNEI. The CDR3 is 14 amino acids. The DNA for the CDR3 is TGTGCCAGCAGTGATGGGTATTCCTTCTACGAGCAGTACTTC. Translating gives CASSDGYSFYEQYF.

The chain combines TRBV12-3 or TRBV12-4 with TRBJ2-2; 7 bases align to TRBD1. J was trimmed by 6 bases and V by 3 bases; bases with no gene match: 4. There are 14 residues in the CDR3. CDR3 sequence: CASSLETGSGELFF. In DNA form, the CDR3 reads TGTGCCAGCAGTTTGGAGACAGGGTCCGGGGAGCTGTTTTTT.

This clonotype was observed a few times. This chain uses TRBV9 with TRBJ2-5, with 7 bases matching TRBD2. Germline CDR1 is SGDLS and CDR2 is YYNGEE. The CDR3 runs to 15 residues. J lost 5 bases, V lost 2 bases, and 9 bases had no gene match. CDR3 coding DNA: TGTGCCAGCAGCGTCGGGCGGGGGTCAAGGGAGACCCAGTACTTC. Translating it yields CASSVGRGSRETQYF.

This clonotype has just a few counts. This rearrangement joins TRBV18 to TRBJ1-4; D gene ambiguous. The V gene lost 3 bases and the J gene lost 5 bases, with 10 bases spanning the gap. The length of the CDR3 is 14 residues. In germline, CDR1 is KGHSH, CDR2 LQKENI. The chain's CDR3 is CASSPTAENEKLFF. DNA for the CDR3: TGTGCCAGCTCACCTACGGCCGAGAATGAAAAACTGTTTTTT.

This clonotype was seen a few times. The V and J genes are TRBV13 and TRBJ2-3, with 12 nucleotides matching TRBD2. CDR3 size: 18 residues. V was clipped by 4 bases and J by 2 bases; unmatched bases: 10. CDR1 and CDR2 (germline): PRHDT, FYEKMQ (reference sequence). CDR3 amino acids: CASSSPSGLAGLTDTQYF. The DNA of the CDR3 is TGTGCCAGCAGCTCCCCCTCGGGACTAGCGGGCCTCACAGATACGCAGTATTTT.

The rearrangement joins TRBV2 to TRBJ2-5; TRBD2 is a possible D gene (5 bases). The CDR3 covers 14 residues. V was clipped by 0 bases and J by 5 bases, with 10 bases between them. Per the germline V gene, CDR1 is SNHLY and CDR2 is FYNNEI. CDR3 sequence: CASSEAPSLETQYF. CDR3 bases: TGTGCCAGCAGTGAAGCCCCTAGCTTGGAGACCCAGTACTTC.

This clonotype appeared a few times. The genes are TRBV3-1 and TRBJ1-1; D is uncertain. Germline CDR1 is LGHDT and CDR2 is YNNKEL (reference sequence). Trimming pared 4 bases from V and 4 bases from J, leaving 7 bases between. The CDR3 is 12 amino acids. The CDR3 nucleotides are TGTGCCAGCAGCCCGGCGGGCACTGAAGCTTTCTTT. Its protein is CASSPAGTEAFF.

This clonotype has ten or more counts. V gene TRBV7-2 combines with J gene TRBJ2-3, with D possibly matching TRBD2 (5 bases). The CDR3 is made up of 15 amino acids. CDR1 SGHTA and CDR2 FQGNSA come from the germline V gene. Between the trimmed V and J ends, which lost 7 bases and 4 bases, there was a span of 18 bases. The CDR3 loop reads CASTPTGVRADTQYF. The CDR3 nucleotides read TGTGCCAGCACCCCGACCGGGGTTCGGGCAGATACGCAGTATTTT.

The V and J genes are TRBV7-9 and TRBJ2-3; D is perhaps TRBD1 or TRBD2 (5 bases each). The CDR3 length is 15 residues. CDR1 and CDR2 (germline): SEHNR, FQNEAQ (reference sequence). V was trimmed by 4 bases and J by 3 bases, leaving 14 bases between them. The CDR3 DNA reads as TGTGCCAGCAGCTCTATCGGGACCAAGACAGATACGCAGTATTTT. It codes for CASSSIGTKTDTQYF.

In this sample, this clonotype turned up many times. The gene calls are TRBV27 and TRBJ2-3, with D perhaps TRBD2 (7 bases). This CDR3 has 14 amino acids. Germline-derived CDR1 and CDR2 are MNHEY and SMNVEV (reference sequence). Trimming took off 4 bases at V and 5 bases at J, with 13 bases between the two ends. The CDR3 DNA sequence: TGTGCCAGCAGTTGGAGGGGGGGCGAAGATACGCAGTATTTT. Protein: CASSWRGGEDTQYF.

The V gene is TRBV7-9, the J gene TRBJ2-1; D tentatively fits TRBD1 or TRBD2 (5 bases each). The ends were cut back, 5 bases at V and 5 bases at J, with 13 bases in the middle. The germline CDR1 and CDR2 sequences are SEHNR and FQNEAQ (reference sequence). This CDR3 region has 14 residues. The DNA of the CDR3 is TGTGCCAGCAGCCCCGGGACCCCTAACAATGAGCAGTTCTTC. Its protein is CASSPGTPNNEQFF. Variable domain in full (rest from reference TRBV7-9 and TRBJ2-1): DTGVSQNPRHKITKRGQNVTFRCDPISEHNRLYWYRQTLGQGPEFLTYFQNEAQLEKSRLLSDRFSAERPKGSFSTLEIQRTEQGDSAMYLCASSPGTPNNEQFFGPGTRLTVL.

This clonotype is a singleton in its sample. The chain joins TRBV20-1 to TRBJ1-6; TRBD1 matches 7 bases. Trimming at V came to 3 bases and at J to 9 bases, leaving 8 bases not matched to a gene. Germline loops: CDR1 DFQATT, CDR2 SNEGSKA (reference sequence). This CDR3 has 14 residues. CDR3 bases: TGCAGTGCTAGGTTGTCAGGGGGATTTTCACCCCTCCACTTT. Encoded protein: CSARLSGGFSPLHF.

This clonotype was counted between two and nine times. The chain combines TRBV12-3 or TRBV12-4 with TRBJ1-1, with 8 bases that match TRBD1. With V trimmed by 6 bases and J by 3 bases, 6 bases remained unmatched. The CDR3 contains 14 residues. The CDR3 loop reads CASRVGQGDTEAFF. In DNA form, the CDR3 reads TGTGCCAGCAGGGTCGGACAGGGAGACACTGAAGCTTTCTTT.

This clonotype was counted ten times or more. The chain employs TRBV6-1 and TRBJ2-1; 8 bases agree with TRBD2. J was trimmed by 1 base and V by 8 bases; bases with no gene match: 13. The CDR3 contains 17 residues. Per the germline V gene, CDR1 is MNHNS and CDR2 is SASEGT. CDR3: CASREAVGGGSYNEQFF. CDR3 DNA sequence: TGTGCCAGCCGGGAGGCAGTCGGGGGGGGTTCCTACAATGAGCAGTTCTTC.

This chain links TRBV10-3 with TRBJ2-1; no clear D gene. CDR3 size: 12 residues. V was shortened by 10 bases and J by 8 bases, with 15 bases between the two germline ends. The V gene's germline CDR1 is ENHRY and CDR2 SYGVKD. CDR3 nucleotides: TGTGCCACTACCTCCTCCCTGGATGAGCAGTTCTTC. Its translation is CATTSSLDEQFF.